This T cell receptor (beta chain) was profiled in a study of T-cell reconstitution after alpha-beta-depleted transplantation in children. The TCRbeta library was prepared with unique molecular identifiers. A single record per CDR3 protein comes from TCRdb applying MiXCR to the PCR reads. The data show 240,000 or so distinct CDR3 sequences, with about 11% seen just once and 2.6% held by the top ten. V dropped 5 bases and J dropped 3; count of bases not matched to a gene: 5. The CDR3 has 15 residues. In its sample, this clonotype was seen many times. This material consisted of PBMCs from the stem cell graft donor, taken from the stem cell graft. The chain is built from TRBV12-3 or TRBV12-4 and TRBJ1-4; 8 bases line up with TRBD1. This sequence originates from a human donor who donated a stem cell graft to a child with acute lymphoblastic leukemia. In DNA form, the CDR3 reads TGTGCCAGCAGTCTGGACAGGGCTCCTAATGAAAAACTGTTTTTT. Translated: CASSLDRAPNEKLFF.